This TCR beta chain appears in the sequencing data of a study of blood T cell repertoires in COVID-19. Across the study: COVID-19 samples from acute and convalescent phases originated in the United States, Italy and Spain. Sample material is recorded as cDNA or gDNA derived from T cells, B-cell-depleted T cells, or PBMCs.

V lost 4 bases, J lost 4 bases, and 5 bases stayed unmatched. Germline CDR1 reads KGHDR; CDR2 reads SFDVKD. CDR3 length: 16 amino acids. Seattle enrolled patients during active infection and tracked them longitudinally. Original analysis: How many nucleated cells were present was estimated from reference gene primer amplification. Data came from immunoSEQ multiplex PCR; TCRdb stores just in-frame clones and leaves some out. That table supplies the V and J calls and clone size; D and trimming were determined from the DNA. The sample lists 250,000 to 350,000 clones, around nine tenths occurring once. The chain links TRBV24-1 to TRBJ2-5; 13 nucleotides align to TRBD2. The sample consisted of peripheral blood. This clonotype was sampled from a woman younger than 45 with COVID-19, enrolled during active disease. Written as DNA, the CDR3 is TGTGCCACCAGTGACCACACTAGCGGGAGGGTAGAGACCCAGTACTTC. Residues: CATSDHTSGRVETQYF.